A selection of T cell receptor beta chains follows, all from one sample in a study of cytomegalovirus exposure and HLA in healthy donors. Sequenced by immunoSEQ multiplex PCR; TCRdb stores in-frame clones only, minus some. The repertoire consists of about 180,000 clones, with around 77% occurring once and the leading ten covering under 2.5%. The sequencing sample was made of PBMCs. These receptors originate from a man aged 55 to 70 in good health and CMV-seronegative. Each CDR3 is given with its conserved first and last residue. The D gene is left open where the match is weak.

J,V,D,CDR3
TRBJ1-1,TRBV18,-,CASGPTSGRVGTEAFF
TRBJ2-1,TRBV5-1,TRBD2,CASSRTSGGAFEQFF
TRBJ2-3,TRBV7-9,TRBD2,CASSLGTSSFGTDTQYF
TRBJ1-4,TRBV6-1,-,CASRFERTDNEKLFF
TRBJ2-1,TRBV4-2,TRBD2,CASSRYPGLAVNEQFF
TRBJ2-5,TRBV27,-,CASSLIYREPLSGGETQYF
TRBJ2-3,TRBV7-6,TRBD2,CASSSGPGLVSDTQYF
TRBJ1-2,TRBV2,TRBD1,CASSDRGQNYGYTF
TRBJ1-6,TRBV11-2,-,CASSQAQNSPLNF
TRBJ2-1,TRBV9,TRBD2,CASSVASGGLNEQFF
TRBJ1-1,TRBV7-9,-,CASSHFTGNTEAFF
TRBJ1-1,TRBV28,-,CASSYGNTEAFF
TRBJ1-4,TRBV28,-,CASSLVAGFEKLFF
TRBJ1-5,TRBV5-6,-,CASSLTGGNQPQHF
TRBJ2-2,TRBV9,-,CASSVAQRASNTGELFF
TRBJ2-7,TRBV7-6,TRBD2,CASSLGGGTDFYEQYF
TRBJ1-2,TRBV29-1,-,CSVEEGGYPF
TRBJ2-1,TRBV5-1,-,CASSLGGLGYNEQFF
TRBJ2-1,TRBV6-4,TRBD2,CASRTSGGSGYNEQFF